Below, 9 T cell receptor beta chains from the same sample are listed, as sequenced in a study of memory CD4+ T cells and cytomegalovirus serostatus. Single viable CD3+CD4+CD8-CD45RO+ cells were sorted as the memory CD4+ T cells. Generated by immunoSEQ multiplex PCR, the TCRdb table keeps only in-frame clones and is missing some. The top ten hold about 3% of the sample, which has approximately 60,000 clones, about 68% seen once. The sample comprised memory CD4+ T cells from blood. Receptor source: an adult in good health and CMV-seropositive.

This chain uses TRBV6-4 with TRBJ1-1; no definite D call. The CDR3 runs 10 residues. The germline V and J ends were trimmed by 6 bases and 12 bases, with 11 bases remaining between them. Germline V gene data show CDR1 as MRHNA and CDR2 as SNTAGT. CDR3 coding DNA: TGTGCCAGCAGCCGCAGGAGGTCTTTCTTT. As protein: CASSRRRSFF.

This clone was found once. CDR3 loop: CASSLYAVSSYNEQFF. CDR3 nucleotide sequence: TGTGCCAGCAGCTTATACGCGGTAAGCTCCTACAATGAGCAGTTCTTC. The chain recombines TRBV11-3 with TRBJ2-1; D remains ambiguous. The V gene's germline CDR1 is SGHNT and CDR2 YENEEA. The germline V and J ends were trimmed by 2 bases and 0 bases, with 11 bases remaining between them. This CDR3 contains 16 residues.

In nucleotides, the CDR3 is TGCGCCAGCAGCTATACGGATACGCAGTATTTT. Protein product: CASSYTDTQYF. This rearrangement joins TRBV5-1 to TRBJ2-3; D not certain. The germline CDR1 and CDR2 sequences are SGHRS and YFSETQ. Trimming stripped 3 bases from V and 6 bases from J, with 5 bases between. This CDR3 is built from 11 residues.

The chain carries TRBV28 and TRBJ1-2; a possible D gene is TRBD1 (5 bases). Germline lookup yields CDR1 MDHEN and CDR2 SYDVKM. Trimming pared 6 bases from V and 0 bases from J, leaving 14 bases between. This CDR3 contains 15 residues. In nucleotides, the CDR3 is TGTGCCAGCAGCCTAGGGGCGAACACTAACTATGGCTACACCTTC. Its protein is CASSLGANTNYGYTF.

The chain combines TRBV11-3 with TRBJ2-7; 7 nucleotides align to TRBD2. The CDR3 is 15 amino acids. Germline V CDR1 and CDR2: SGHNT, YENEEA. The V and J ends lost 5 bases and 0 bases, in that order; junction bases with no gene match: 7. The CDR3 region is CASSQAGSSSYEQYV. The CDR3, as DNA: TGTGCCAGCAGCCAAGCGGGGTCAAGCTCCTACGAGCAGTACGTC.

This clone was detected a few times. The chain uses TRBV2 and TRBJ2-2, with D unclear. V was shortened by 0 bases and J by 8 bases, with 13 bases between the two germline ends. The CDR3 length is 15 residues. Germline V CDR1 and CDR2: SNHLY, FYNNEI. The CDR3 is CASSEALFTLGELFF. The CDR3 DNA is TGTGCCAGCAGTGAAGCGTTGTTTACGCTTGGGGAGCTGTTTTTT.

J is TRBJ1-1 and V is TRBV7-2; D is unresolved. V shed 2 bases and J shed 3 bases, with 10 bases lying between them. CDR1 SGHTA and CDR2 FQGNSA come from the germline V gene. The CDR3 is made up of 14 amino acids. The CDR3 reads CASSLNSMYTEAFF. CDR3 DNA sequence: TGTGCCAGCAGCTTAAACAGTATGTACACTGAAGCTTTCTTT.

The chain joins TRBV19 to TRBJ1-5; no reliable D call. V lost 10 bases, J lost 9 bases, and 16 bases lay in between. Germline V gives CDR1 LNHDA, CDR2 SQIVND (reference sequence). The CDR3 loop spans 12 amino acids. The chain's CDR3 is CATGPLAGPQHF. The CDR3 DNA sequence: TGTGCCACCGGCCCTCTAGCGGGGCCCCAGCATTTT.

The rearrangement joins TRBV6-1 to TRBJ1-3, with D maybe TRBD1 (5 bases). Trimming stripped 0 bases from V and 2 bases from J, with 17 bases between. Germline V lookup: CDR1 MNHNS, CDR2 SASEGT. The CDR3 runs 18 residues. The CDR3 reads CASSEAGWGTVAGNTIYF. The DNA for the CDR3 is TGTGCCAGCAGTGAAGCTGGATGGGGCACAGTAGCTGGAAACACCATATATTTT.